This T cell receptor beta chain appears in the sequencing data of a study of T cell clones after liver transplantation. At the level of the study: Timepoints were pre-transplant, pre-withdrawal, and after withdrawal was completed or failed. General observations from the study: Migration into the graft, not deletion, may explain lost graft donor-reactive T cells.

The CDR3 length is 13 residues. Looked up from germline, CDR1 is SNHLY and CDR2 is FYNNEI. The V gene lost 6 bases and the J gene lost 7 bases, with 13 bases spanning the gap. This clone has a handful of counts. As yet, its antigen is unknown. Only in-frame clones appear in the TCRdb table, and some are missing; sequencing was by immunoSEQ multiplex PCR. The sample consists of roughly 65,000 clones, 80% to 95% of them appearing once. Specimen: CD4+ T cells from blood, collected approximately 25 months after liver transplant. The receptor's source is a human patient who received a liver transplant. Some T cells may possibly be graft donor cells. The chain recombines TRBV2 with TRBJ1-5; tentatively, D is TRBD1 (5 bases). In DNA, the CDR3 is TGTGCCAGCAGGATGGACATCGGGCAGCCCCAGCATTTT. Residues: CASRMDIGQPQHF.